This TCR beta chain derives from a study of blood T cell repertoires in COVID-19. Across the study: Specimens from acute and convalescent COVID-19 originated in the United States, Italy and Spain. In each case, the material was cDNA or gDNA derived from T cells, B-cell-depleted T cells, or PBMCs.

The CDR3 totals 15 residues. V lost 6 bases and J lost 0, with 12 bases in between. The germline V gene has CDR1 MNHEY and CDR2 SMNVEV (reference sequence). Per the study methods: The authors estimated nucleated cell counts from reference gene primer amplification. The method was immunoSEQ multiplex PCR; TCRdb's version includes in-frame clones alone and lacks a portion of them. From that table come the V and J calls and clone size; the DNA was used to work out D and trimming. The sample has 92,000 or so clones; about 91% are singletons. The chain recombines TRBV27 with TRBJ1-5; D is perhaps TRBD1 (6 bases). This clonotype was obtained from a man aged 55-75 years with acute or convalescent COVID-19. Sequences were obtained from peripheral blood. CDR3 sequence (DNA): TGTGCCAGCAGGGCCGGGACATATAGCAATCAGCCCCAGCATTTT. This sequence encodes CASRAGTYSNQPQHF.